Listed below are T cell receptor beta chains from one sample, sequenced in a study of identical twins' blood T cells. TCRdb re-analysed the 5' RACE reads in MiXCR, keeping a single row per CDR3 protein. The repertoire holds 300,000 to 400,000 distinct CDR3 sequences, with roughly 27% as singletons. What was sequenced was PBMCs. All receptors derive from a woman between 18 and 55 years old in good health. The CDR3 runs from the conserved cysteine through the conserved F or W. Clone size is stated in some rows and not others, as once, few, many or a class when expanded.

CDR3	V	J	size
CSARDRGHGGAGYGYTF	TRBV20-1	TRBJ1-2	many
CASSLDPGGRAKDEQFF	TRBV7-2	TRBJ2-1	NA
CATSRVGTLNTEAFF	TRBV15	TRBJ1-1	NA
CASSLSPEGGKLFF	TRBV27	TRBJ1-4	NA
CASSFSGDAGELFF	TRBV7-2	TRBJ2-2	NA
CASAPGGWYDDDEQYF	TRBV7-2	TRBJ2-7	many
CASSGPLRIEQFF	TRBV12-3/TRBV12-4	TRBJ2-1	NA
CASSLPWQDRGRGGTEAFF	TRBV7-8	TRBJ1-1	NA
CASSLDVGPGNTIYF	TRBV5-1	TRBJ1-3	few
CSAREAGDTEAFF	TRBV29-1	TRBJ1-1	NA
CSVAGFNNEQFF	TRBV29-1	TRBJ2-1	NA
CASSQGLLGNTEAFF	TRBV5-4	TRBJ1-1	NA
CAGSFPGESNQPQHF	TRBV28	TRBJ1-5	NA
CSVLLAGVAYEQFF	TRBV29-1	TRBJ2-1	few
CASSWRVRDTQYF	TRBV19	TRBJ2-3	NA
CASSLSYGDTQYF	TRBV5-1	TRBJ2-3	NA
CASRRRGITEAFF	TRBV3-1	TRBJ1-1	NA
CAISGGAGELFF	TRBV10-3	TRBJ2-2	few
CASRPQGAVETFF	TRBV7-8	TRBJ1-1	few
CASSLGLGTQYF	TRBV5-1	TRBJ2-5	few
CASSADATPNGYTF	TRBV5-1	TRBJ1-2	NA
CASSPLQGMMNTEAFF	TRBV18	TRBJ1-1	NA
CAAGQETQYF	TRBV7-2	TRBJ2-5	NA
CASSLQGAGNTEAFF	TRBV7-6	TRBJ1-1	NA
CASSPLAGGDTQYF	TRBV11-2	TRBJ2-3	few
CSASPATNEKLFF	TRBV20-1	TRBJ1-4	few
CASSIGGENTEAFF	TRBV19	TRBJ1-1	NA
CASSIQGNTGELFF	TRBV19	TRBJ2-2	few
CAISTGMNTEAFF	TRBV10-3	TRBJ1-1	many
CASSSTFLNSPLHF	TRBV7-9	TRBJ1-6	NA
CASSYDGVIEQYF	TRBV6-2/TRBV6-3	TRBJ2-7	NA
CASSWGTGVTEAFF	TRBV5-1	TRBJ1-1	few
CASSYQPNQPQHF	TRBV6-5	TRBJ1-5	NA
CASSLGWDTEAFF	TRBV5-1	TRBJ1-1	many
CASSIGAVTQHF	TRBV19	TRBJ1-5	NA
CSASASSYEQYF	TRBV20-1	TRBJ2-7	NA
CASSTGTTQETQYF	TRBV5-1	TRBJ2-5	few
CASSEVRYGYTF	TRBV2	TRBJ1-2	NA
CASSQDQVGGPGNTIYF	TRBV4-1	TRBJ1-3	few
CASSFESTDTQYF	TRBV13	TRBJ2-3	NA
CASRTMNTEAFF	TRBV11-3	TRBJ1-1	NA
CATSVGDTQYF	TRBV24-1	TRBJ2-3	many
CASSLVAAANYGYTF	TRBV7-2	TRBJ1-2	few
CAGTGRGVRAEAFF	TRBV28	TRBJ1-1	NA
CASSTRGENSPLHF	TRBV12-3/TRBV12-4	TRBJ1-6	few